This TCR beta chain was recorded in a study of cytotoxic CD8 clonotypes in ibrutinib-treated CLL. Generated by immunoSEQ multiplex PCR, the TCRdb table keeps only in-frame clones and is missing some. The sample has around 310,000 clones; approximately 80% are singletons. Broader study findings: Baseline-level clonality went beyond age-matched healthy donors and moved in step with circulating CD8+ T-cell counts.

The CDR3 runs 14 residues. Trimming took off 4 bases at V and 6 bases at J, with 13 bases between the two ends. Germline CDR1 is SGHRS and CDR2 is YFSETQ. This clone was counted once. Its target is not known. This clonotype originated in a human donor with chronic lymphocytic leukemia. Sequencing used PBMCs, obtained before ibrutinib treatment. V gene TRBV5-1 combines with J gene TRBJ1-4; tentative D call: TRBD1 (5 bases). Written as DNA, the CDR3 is TGCGCCAGCAGCGCGGGACTTCTGGATGAAAAACTGTTTTTT. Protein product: CASSAGLLDEKLFF.